The text below deals with one TCR beta chain. Its antigen is not identified. Patients newly diagnosed with hyperthyroidism, under 2 months' duration, were aged 18 to 65, the study reports. Certain patients were not enrolled. These were patients with other autoimmune diseases, uncontrolled infections, pregnancy or lactation. The source of the sample is a study of Graves' ophthalmopathy and Graves' hyperthyroidism. Study-level points and caveats: Most expanded clonotypes in thyroid above 0.001 frequency also showed up in blood. In predicting ophthalmopathy progression, the model reached 70.59% sensitivity and roughly 74% specificity.

Trimming stripped 4 bases from V and 4 bases from J, with 10 bases between. Germline V gene data show CDR1 as WNHNN and CDR2 as SYGVQD (reference sequence). The CDR3 length is 14 residues. Amplification targeted the TCR beta CDR3 regions, with RNA transcripts as the source material. Second-round multiplex PCR came after first-round RT-PCR with HTBI primers. Each CDR3 protein gets one entry after TCRdb re-called the multiplex PCR reads with MiXCR. Of 300,000 to 450,000 distinct CDR3 sequences in the sample, roughly 15% were seen once. The source of this sequence is an adult woman with stable Graves' hyperthyroidism. The chain recombines TRBV10-1 with TRBJ2-2, with D perhaps matching TRBD2 (5 bases). Sequencing was performed on peripheral blood. The CDR3 DNA reads as TGCGCCAGCAGTGGCCTGGGAGTCACCGGGGAGCTGTTTTTT. Amino acid sequence: CASSGLGVTGELFF.